This TCR beta chain derives from a study of cytomegalovirus exposure and HLA in healthy donors. Regarding the study as a whole: Productive status was seen about 87% or about 30% of the time for most TCR beta V segments in an earlier analysis.

With V trimmed by 6 bases and J by 5 bases, 8 bases remained unmatched. Germline V gene sequence: CDR1 SNHLY, CDR2 FYNNEI. The length of the CDR3 is 14 residues. The study ran its PCR with 60 Vbeta and 13 Jbeta primers. Clones were read by immunoSEQ multiplex PCR, and TCRdb kept only the in-frame ones, dropping some. Of around 55,000 clones listed, more than 65% are singletons. Worth noting for this clone: The target antigen is unknown.

The rearrangement links TRBV2 to TRBJ2-3; 7 nucleotides match TRBD2. The TCR was taken from a man aged 40-50 years in good health and CMV-seropositive. The source material was PBMCs. The CDR3 loop reads CASSLGGTQDTQYF. In nucleotides, the CDR3 is TGTGCCAGCAGCCTCGGGGGGACCCAAGATACGCAGTATTTT.